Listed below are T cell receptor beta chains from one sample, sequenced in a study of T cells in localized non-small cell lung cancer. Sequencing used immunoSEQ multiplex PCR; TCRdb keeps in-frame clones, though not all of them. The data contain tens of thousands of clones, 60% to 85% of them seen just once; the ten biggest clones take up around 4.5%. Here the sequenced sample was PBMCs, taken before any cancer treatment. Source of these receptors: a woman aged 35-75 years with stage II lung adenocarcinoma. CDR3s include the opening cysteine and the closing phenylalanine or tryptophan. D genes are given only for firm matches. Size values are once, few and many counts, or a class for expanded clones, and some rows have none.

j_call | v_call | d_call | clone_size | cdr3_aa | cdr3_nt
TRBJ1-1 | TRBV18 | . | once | CASSPGSTNTEAFF | TGTGCCAGCTCACCAGGGTCTACGAACACTGAAGCTTTCTTT
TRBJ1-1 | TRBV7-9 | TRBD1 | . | CASSPAGQGGEAFF | TGTGCCAGCAGCCCGGCCGGACAGGGGGGTGAAGCTTTCTTT
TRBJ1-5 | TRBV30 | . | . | CAWSGGRYNQPQHF | TGTGCCTGGAGTGGAGGGCGCTACAATCAGCCCCAGCATTTT
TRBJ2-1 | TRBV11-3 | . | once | CASSLDVVNEQFF | TGTGCCAGCAGCTTAGATGTGGTCAATGAGCAGTTCTTC
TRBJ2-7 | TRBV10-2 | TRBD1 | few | CASSKGQGASGEQYF | TGCGCCAGCAGTAAGGGACAGGGGGCGTCAGGCGAGCAGTACTTC
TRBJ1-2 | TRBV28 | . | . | CASSLFRARYGYTF | TGTGCCAGCAGTTTATTCCGAGCCCGCTATGGCTACACCTTC
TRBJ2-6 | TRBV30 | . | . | CAWSVIGRRANVLTF | TGTGCCTGGAGTGTGATAGGTCGTAGGGCCAACGTCCTGACTTTC
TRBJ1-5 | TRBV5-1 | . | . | CASSLEGTNNQPQHF | TGCGCCAGCAGCTTGGAAGGGACAAACAATCAGCCCCAGCATTTT
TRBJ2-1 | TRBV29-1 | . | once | CSVQTPLALSHNEQFF | TGCAGCGTTCAGACCCCACTAGCCCTTTCACACAATGAGCAGTTCTTC
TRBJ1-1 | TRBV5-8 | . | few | CASSMDRNTEAFF | TGTGCCAGCAGTATGGACAGGAACACTGAAGCTTTCTTT
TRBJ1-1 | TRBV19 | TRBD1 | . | CASSIIKQGARTEAFF | TGTGCCAGTAGTATCATAAAACAGGGGGCGAGGACTGAAGCTTTCTTT
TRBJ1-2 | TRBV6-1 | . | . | CASSEDSGRWYGYTF | TGTGCCAGCAGTGAAGATTCAGGGAGGTGGTATGGCTACACCTTC
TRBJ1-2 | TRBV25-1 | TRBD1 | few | CASSDPGQLSYGYTF | TGTGCCAGCAGTGACCCGGGACAGCTCTCTTATGGCTACACCTTC
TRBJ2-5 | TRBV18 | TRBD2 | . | CASSPAGGAKKTQYF | TGTGCCAGCTCACCGGCGGGGGGGGCCAAAAAGACCCAGTACTTC
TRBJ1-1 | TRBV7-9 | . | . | CASSPAGGANTEAFF | TGTGCCAGCAGCCCTGCTGGGGGGGCGAACACTGAAGCTTTCTTT
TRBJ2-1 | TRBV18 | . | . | CASSPDRTTYNEQFF | TGTGCCAGCTCACCAGACAGGACTACCTACAATGAGCAGTTCTTC
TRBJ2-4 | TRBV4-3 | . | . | CASSPDIAAGSIQYF | TGCGCCAGCAGCCCCGACATAGCTGCGGGGAGCATTCAGTACTTC
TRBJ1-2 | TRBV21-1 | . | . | CASRSQGGFQFRYGYTF | TGTGCCAGCAGATCGCAGGGGGGTTTCCAATTCCGCTATGGCTACACCTTC
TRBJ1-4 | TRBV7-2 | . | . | CASSPGDEKLFF | TGTGCCAGCAGCCCTGGGGATGAAAAACTGTTTTTT
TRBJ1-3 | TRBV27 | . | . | CASSTNRDGGSGNTIYF | TGTGCCAGCAGTACAAACAGGGATGGTGGCTCTGGAAACACCATATATTTT
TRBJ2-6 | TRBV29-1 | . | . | CSVWELRVSGANVLTF | TGCAGCGTTTGGGAATTAAGGGTCTCTGGGGCCAACGTCCTGACTTTC
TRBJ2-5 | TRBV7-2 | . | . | CASSFRGTQETQYF | TGTGCCAGCAGCTTTCGGGGAACCCAAGAGACCCAGTACTTC
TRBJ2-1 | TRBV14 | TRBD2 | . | CASSLGLAGTGVNNEQFF | TGTGCCAGCAGCTTGGGACTAGCGGGAACGGGGGTAAACAATGAGCAGTTCTTC
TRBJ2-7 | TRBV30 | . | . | CAWSDDYEQYF | TGTGCCTGGAGTGACGACTACGAGCAGTACTTC
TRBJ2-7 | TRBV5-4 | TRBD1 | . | CASSSGTGGQGYF | TGTGCCAGCAGCTCGGGGACCGGGGGACAGGGATACTTC
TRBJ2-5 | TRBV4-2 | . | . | CASSQDLGGVGQETQYF | TGTGCCAGCAGCCAAGATTTGGGGGGCGTAGGGCAAGAGACCCAGTACTTC
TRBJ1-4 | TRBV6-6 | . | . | CASRDLARTNEKLFF | TGTGCCAGCAGGGACCTGGCCAGAACTAATGAAAAACTGTTTTTT
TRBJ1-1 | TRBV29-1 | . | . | CSVTPGGVNTEAFF | TGCAGCGTCACGCCTGGGGGGGTGAACACTGAAGCTTTCTTT
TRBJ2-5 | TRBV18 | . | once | CASSPALTGEQYF | TGTGCCAGCTCACCAGCCTTGACAGGTGAGCAGTACTTC
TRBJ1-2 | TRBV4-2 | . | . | CASSQDRGLNYYGYTF | TGTGCCAGCAGCCAAGATCGGGGCCTGAACTACTATGGCTACACCTTC
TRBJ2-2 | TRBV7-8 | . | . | CASNKRRGLQDTGELFF | TGTGCCAGCAACAAGAGGAGAGGGCTCCAGGACACCGGGGAGCTGTTTTTT
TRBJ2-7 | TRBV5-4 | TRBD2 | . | CASSRGPSGGNMAYEQYF | TGTGCCAGCAGCCGAGGGCCTAGCGGGGGGAATATGGCGTACGAGCAGTACTTC
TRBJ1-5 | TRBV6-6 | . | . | CASTPRTGPQPQHF | TGTGCCAGCACCCCAAGAACAGGGCCTCAGCCCCAGCATTTT
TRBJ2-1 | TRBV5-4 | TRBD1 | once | CASSASGQGDNEQFF | TGTGCCAGCAGCGCATCGGGACAGGGGGACAATGAGCAGTTCTTC
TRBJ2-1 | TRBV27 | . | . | CASSFYNEQFF | TGTGCCAGCAGTTTCTACAATGAGCAGTTCTTC
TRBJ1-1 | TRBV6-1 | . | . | CASDAGRGMNTEAFF | TGTGCCAGCGACGCGGGCCGGGGGATGAACACTGAAGCTTTCTTT
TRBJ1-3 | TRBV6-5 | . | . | CATRNRVGNTIYF | TGTGCCACTCGCAACAGGGTTGGAAACACCATATATTTT
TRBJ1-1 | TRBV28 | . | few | CASSWGPGTEAFF | TGTGCCAGCAGCTGGGGGCCAGGCACTGAAGCTTTCTTT
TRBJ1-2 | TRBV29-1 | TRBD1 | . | CSVADRVGYGYTF | TGCAGCGTTGCGGACAGGGTGGGCTATGGCTACACCTTC
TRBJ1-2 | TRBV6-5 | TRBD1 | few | CASSTRQGINYGYTF | TGTGCCAGCAGTACAAGACAGGGAATTAACTATGGCTACACCTTC
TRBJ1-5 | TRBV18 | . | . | CASSLGQNSNQPQHF | TGTGCCAGCTCACTTGGACAGAATAGCAATCAGCCCCAGCATTTT
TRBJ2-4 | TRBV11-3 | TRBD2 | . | CASSPGGGSGRNIQYF | TGTGCCAGCAGCCCGGGGGGGGGCTCGGGTAGAAACATTCAGTACTTC
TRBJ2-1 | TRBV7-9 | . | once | CASSLAGSSAYNEQFF | TGTGCCAGCAGCTTAGCAGGTAGCAGCGCCTACAATGAGCAGTTCTTC
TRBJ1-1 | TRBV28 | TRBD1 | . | CASRRQGMSEAFF | TGTGCCAGCAGGCGACAGGGGATGTCTGAAGCTTTCTTT
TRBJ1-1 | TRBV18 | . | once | CASSREGGARTEAFF | TGTGCCAGCTCCCGCGAGGGTGGGGCGCGCACTGAAGCTTTCTTT
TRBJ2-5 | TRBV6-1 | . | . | CASNRLDKQETQYF | TGTGCCAGCAATCGTCTAGATAAGCAGGAGACCCAGTACTTC
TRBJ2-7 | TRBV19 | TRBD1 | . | CAAGTGGSYEQYF | TGTGCCGCAGGGACAGGGGGCTCGTACGAGCAGTACTTC
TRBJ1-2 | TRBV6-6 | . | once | CASNQQDLVAYGYTF | TGTGCCAGCAACCAACAGGATTTGGTTGCCTATGGCTACACCTTC
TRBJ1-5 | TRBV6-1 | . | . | CASRDYLGDQPQHF | TGTGCCAGCAGGGACTATCTAGGGGATCAGCCCCAGCATTTT